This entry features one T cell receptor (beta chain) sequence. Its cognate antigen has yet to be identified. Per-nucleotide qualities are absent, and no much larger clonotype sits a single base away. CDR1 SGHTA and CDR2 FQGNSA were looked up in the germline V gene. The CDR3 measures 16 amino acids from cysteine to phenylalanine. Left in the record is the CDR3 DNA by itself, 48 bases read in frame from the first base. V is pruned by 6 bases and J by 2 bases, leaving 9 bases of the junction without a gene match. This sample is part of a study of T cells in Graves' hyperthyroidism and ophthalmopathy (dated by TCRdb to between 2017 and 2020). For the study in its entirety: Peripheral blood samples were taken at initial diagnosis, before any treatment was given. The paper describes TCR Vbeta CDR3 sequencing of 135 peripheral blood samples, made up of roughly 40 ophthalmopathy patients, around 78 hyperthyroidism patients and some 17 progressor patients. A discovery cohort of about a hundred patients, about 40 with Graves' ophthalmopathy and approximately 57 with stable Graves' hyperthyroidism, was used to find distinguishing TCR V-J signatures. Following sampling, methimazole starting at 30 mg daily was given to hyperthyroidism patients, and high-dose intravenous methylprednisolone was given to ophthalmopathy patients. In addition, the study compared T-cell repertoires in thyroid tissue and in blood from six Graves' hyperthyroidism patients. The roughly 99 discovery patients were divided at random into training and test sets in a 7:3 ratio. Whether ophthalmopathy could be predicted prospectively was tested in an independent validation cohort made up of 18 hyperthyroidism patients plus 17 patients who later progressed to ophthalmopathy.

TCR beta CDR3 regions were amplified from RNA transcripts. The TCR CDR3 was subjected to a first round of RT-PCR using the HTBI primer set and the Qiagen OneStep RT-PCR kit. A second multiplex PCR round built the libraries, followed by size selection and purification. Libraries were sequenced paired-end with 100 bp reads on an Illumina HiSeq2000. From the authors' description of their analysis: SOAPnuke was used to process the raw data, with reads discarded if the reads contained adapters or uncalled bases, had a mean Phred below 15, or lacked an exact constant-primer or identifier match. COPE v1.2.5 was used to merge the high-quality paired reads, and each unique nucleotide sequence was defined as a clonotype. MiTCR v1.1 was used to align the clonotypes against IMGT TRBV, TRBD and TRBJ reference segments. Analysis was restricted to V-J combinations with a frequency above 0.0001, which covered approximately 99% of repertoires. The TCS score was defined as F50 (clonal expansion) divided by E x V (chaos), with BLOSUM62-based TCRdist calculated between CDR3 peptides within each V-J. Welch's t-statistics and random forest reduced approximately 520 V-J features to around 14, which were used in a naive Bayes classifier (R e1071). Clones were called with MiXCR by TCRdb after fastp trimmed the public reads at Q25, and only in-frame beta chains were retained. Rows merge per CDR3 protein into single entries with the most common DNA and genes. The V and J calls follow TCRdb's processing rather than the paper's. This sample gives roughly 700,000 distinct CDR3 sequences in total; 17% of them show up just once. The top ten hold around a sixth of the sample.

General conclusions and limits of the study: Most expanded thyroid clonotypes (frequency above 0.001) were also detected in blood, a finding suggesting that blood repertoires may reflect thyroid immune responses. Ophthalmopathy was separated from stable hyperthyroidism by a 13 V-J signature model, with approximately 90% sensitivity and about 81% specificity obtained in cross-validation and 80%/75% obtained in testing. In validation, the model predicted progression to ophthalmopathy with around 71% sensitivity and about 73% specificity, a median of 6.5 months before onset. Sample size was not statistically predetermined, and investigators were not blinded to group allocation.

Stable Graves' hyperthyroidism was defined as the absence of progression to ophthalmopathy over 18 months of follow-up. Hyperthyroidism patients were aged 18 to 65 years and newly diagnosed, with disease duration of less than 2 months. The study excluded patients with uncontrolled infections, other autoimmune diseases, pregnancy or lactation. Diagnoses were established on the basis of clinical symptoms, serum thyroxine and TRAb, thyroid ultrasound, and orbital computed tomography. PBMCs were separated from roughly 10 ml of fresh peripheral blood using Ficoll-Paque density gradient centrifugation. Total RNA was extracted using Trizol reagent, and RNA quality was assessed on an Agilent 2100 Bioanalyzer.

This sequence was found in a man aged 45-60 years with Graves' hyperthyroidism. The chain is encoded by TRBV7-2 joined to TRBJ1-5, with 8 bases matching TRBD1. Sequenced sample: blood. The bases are TGTGCCAGCAGAACCACAGGGGGTCGTGGCAATCAGCCCCAGCATTTT. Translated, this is CASRTTGGRGNQPQHF. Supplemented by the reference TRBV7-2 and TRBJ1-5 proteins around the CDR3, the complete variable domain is GAGVSQSPSNKVTEKGKDVELRCDPISGHTALYWYRQSLGQGLEFLIYFQGNSAPDKSGLPSDRFSAERTGGSVSTLTIQRTQQEDSAVYLCASRTTGGRGNQPQHFGDGTRLSIL.